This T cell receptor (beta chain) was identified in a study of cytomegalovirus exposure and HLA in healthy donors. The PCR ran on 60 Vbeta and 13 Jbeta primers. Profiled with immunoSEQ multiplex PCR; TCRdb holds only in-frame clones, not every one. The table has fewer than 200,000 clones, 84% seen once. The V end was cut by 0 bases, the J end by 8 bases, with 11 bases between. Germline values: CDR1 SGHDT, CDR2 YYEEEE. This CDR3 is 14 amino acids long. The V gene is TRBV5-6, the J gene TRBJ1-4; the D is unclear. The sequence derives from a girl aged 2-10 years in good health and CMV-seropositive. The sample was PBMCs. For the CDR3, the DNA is TGTGCCAGCAGCTTGGGACTCCCGAGGGAAAAACTGTTTTTT. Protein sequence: CASSLGLPREKLFF.